The TCR beta chain under discussion was sequenced for a study of shared clonotypes between healthy human individuals (dated by TCRdb to 2019 to 2021). For context, the study as a whole: The cohort comprised a couple of women and a few men aged 18 to 49 years. Per donor, leukapheresis produced somewhere between about 0.9 and 9.5 billion PBMCs. To increase sequencing depth and limit assay-specific biases, TCR repertoire library preparation and sequencing were carried out by different laboratories using diverse techniques. Blood TCR repertoires of about 5 healthy adults were deeply sequenced to estimate repertoire size and the extent of clonotype sharing between individuals. For each donor, CD4 naive and CD4 memory were each run on three plates, CD8 naive on two plates, and CD8 memory on one plate. Results the study describes overall, beyond this receptor: The genetic and exposure-history diversity represented was limited by the small number of donors. Across a few donors, around 5.4% of naive CD4, over 3% of naive CD8, 2% to 2.5% of memory CD4, and approximately 0.4% of memory CD8 clonotypes were shared. Rarefaction of sorted-subset datasets indicated incomplete sequencing despite the large sequencing depth. Only blood was sampled, and tissue TCR repertoires likely differ from those in blood. Naive subsets generally had larger estimated clonotype richness than memory subsets did. Higher generation probabilities were observed for clonotypes shared by all four sorted-subset donors than for non-shared clonotypes. Pairwise subsampling led to the expectation that sequencing depth would affect the degree of clonotype sharing among donors.

Donors were healthy HIV-negative adults with no recently reported acute infections or vaccinations. Only Caucasian adults living in Nashville, Tennessee, USA were represented among the donors. CD4+ T cells were enriched by magnetic negative selection; naive cells were then positively selected on CD45RA, and the negative fraction formed the memory subset. Blood was collected by leukapheresis, and PBMCs were isolated by Ficoll-Histopaque density gradient centrifugation and then cryopreserved in liquid nitrogen vapor phase. Purity and quantity of every magnetically sorted T cell population were checked by analytical flow cytometry. Each sorted fraction had its genomic DNA isolated and then quantified by UV absorbance on a Nanodrop 2000c. This clone was seen a single time. What antigen it recognizes has not been identified. No clone much larger than this one lies a single base away; base qualities are absent.

The germline V gene yields MDHEN for CDR1 and SYDVKM for CDR2. Trimming removed 3 bases from V and 0 bases from J, leaving 9 bases between the germline ends. The CDR3 measures 15 amino acids from cysteine to phenylalanine. Solely the CDR3 DNA is kept, with 45 bases framed from the first base. Using the deep immunoSEQ assay, multiplex PCR amplified TCR CDR3 regions from genomic DNA. Genomic DNA extracted from each cell subset was distributed evenly over all wells of several immunoSEQ 96-well plates, and each plate served as one replicate. For sorted subsets, each replicate PCR was loaded with about 200 ng genomic DNA, equivalent to approximately 27,000 T cell genomes. The purified libraries were quantified using a Qubit 3.0 fluorometer, sized with a Bioanalyzer 2100, and then quantified again using the KAPA Library Quantification kit. Every immunoSEQ 96-well plate was sequenced on a dedicated single-read 150-cycle Illumina NextSeq 550 flow cell. The authors processed their data as follows. Because only junctional sequences without quality scores were contained in the immunoSEQ output, filtering matching that applied to full-length reads could not be performed. Sequences were annotated with PyIR, a Python wrapper for IgBLAST v1.9, using IMGT germline references to assign V/J genes and CDR3. Reads were filtered out if the reads had weak V/J assignments (E-value above 1e-6), no CDR3, stop codons, out-of-frame junctions, or ambiguous translated residues. V3J clonotypes were defined as sequences sharing an identical inferred V gene, J gene, and CDR3 amino acid sequence. Percentage overlap between repertoires was computed as shared unique clonotypes divided by the size of the smaller repertoire. RTK rarefaction, the Chao1 estimator, and Recon v2.1 estimates of unobserved clonotypes were used to assess repertoire richness. Generation probabilities were computed with OLGA for all TCRbeta clonotypes obtained by the gDNA method from four donors. TCRdb took this table from immuneACCESS and kept in-frame rearrangements with V and J called. Such tables lack part of the clones; where checked against another copy, unresolved V genes explain under half of the gap, and the rest is unexplained. That table is the source of V, J and clone size, and D and trimming were worked out from the DNA. The sample table shows about 1.5 million clones, and roughly 96% are seen once. The ten largest account for roughly 1.2% of the sample.

Sequenced material: naive CD4+ T cells sorted from blood. The sample's cell subset or site label, decoded: CD45RA+ positively selected. The receptor's source is a man aged 25-45 years in good health. The rearrangement joined TRBV28 to TRBJ1-3; the D gene is not confidently resolved. The CDR3 has the sequence CASSFSPGSGNTIYF. The DNA sequence reads TGTGCCAGCAGTTTCTCCCCCGGCTCTGGAAACACCATATATTTT.